This entry describes one TCR beta chain. The antigen is undetermined. Possible read error: a much larger clone is one base away. Germline V CDR1 and CDR2: MNHEY, SMNVEV (reference sequence). J lost 1 base, V lost 7 bases, and 11 bases had no gene match. This CDR3 has 16 amino acids. Building of the TCR beta libraries involved iRepertoire HTBI primers and Arm-PCR of CDR3 regions. TCRdb reprocessed the multiplex PCR reads with MiXCR, giving one entry per CDR3 protein. The data show about 420,000 distinct CDR3 sequences, 23% seen once. Time point indicated: persistent/refractory GD, antithyroid drugs over 5 years with positive TRAb. From PBMCs, RNA was extracted and then used to make the TCR library. A peripheral blood sample, 7 to 9.5 milliliters in volume, was drawn into EDTA tubes. This sample was taken from a study of regulatory T cells in long-lasting Graves disease. Study results and caveats: TRBV28, TRBJ1-2 and TRBJ2-5 were favored in persistent disease. More public clonotypes were shared by persistent patients (about 3,000) than by new patients (approximately 990).

This receptor was taken from a female donor with Graves disease. Sequenced here: peripheral blood mononuclear cells (PBMCs), sampled when the disease was refractory, from a patient treated with antithyroid drugs. The V gene is TRBV27, the J gene TRBJ1-1; TRBD1 agrees at 8 bases. CDR3 protein: CASNRIGGTGNTEAFF. The CDR3 DNA follows: TGTGCCAGCAACCGAATAGGTGGGACAGGGAACACTGAAGCTTTCTTT.